The 18 T cell receptor beta chains reported below all come from one sample, sequenced in a study of T cell responses to AZD1222 COVID-19 vaccine. Repertoires were generated with immunoSEQ multiplex PCR, while TCRdb's copy carries only in-frame clones and drops some. The repertoire has about 150,000 clones, around 90% of them found once; the top ten carry 3% to 3.5%. This material consisted of peripheral blood, taken 28 days after the second AZD1222 dose. The receptors were sampled from an adult who received the AZD1222 COVID-19 vaccine.

The chain links TRBV5-1 to TRBJ1-6, with 8 bases fitting TRBD1. Germline V CDR1 and CDR2: SGHRS, YFSETQ. The trim removed 0 bases at V and 7 bases at J, leaving 9 bases unmatched. The CDR3 spans 17 residues. In nucleotides, the CDR3 is TGCGCCAGCAGCTTGGCTTTGACAGGGGCGGGAAATTCACCCCTCCACTTT. As protein: CASSLALTGAGNSPLHF.

The chain joins TRBV7-2 to TRBJ1-5, with D unclear. This CDR3 comprises 16 residues. V was clipped by 5 bases and J by 0 bases, with 14 bases between them. In germline, CDR1 is SGHTA, CDR2 FQGNSA. The DNA for the CDR3 is TGTGCCAGCAGCCCCACCCTTCGCCTTAGCAATCAGCCCCAGCATTTT. Its translation is CASSPTLRLSNQPQHF.

V is TRBV7-9 and J is TRBJ2-3; TRBD2 aligns across 13 bases. The CDR3 length is 18 residues. V lost 5 bases, J lost 4 bases, and 12 bases stayed unmatched. CDR1 and CDR2 from the germline V gene are SEHNR and FQNEAQ (reference sequence). In nucleotides, the CDR3 is TGTGCCAGCAGCCCTAGGACTAGCGGGAGTGATCATGCAGATACGCAGTATTTT. This translates into CASSPRTSGSDHADTQYF.

The genes are TRBV14 and TRBJ2-3; TRBD2 agrees at 8 bases. Germline V gives CDR1 SGHDN, CDR2 FVKESK. The CDR3 is made up of 20 amino acids. The ends lost 4 bases at V and 3 bases at J; junction bases unmatched: 21. The CDR3 protein is CASSRDTGTRGWLTTDTQYF. CDR3 DNA sequence: TGTGCCAGCAGCCGAGATACCGGGACTAGAGGTTGGCTAACGACAGATACGCAGTATTTT. The full variable domain, completed using reference TRBV14 and TRBJ2-3, is EAGVTQFPSHSVIEKGQTVTLRCDPISGHDNLYWYRRVMGKEIKFLLHFVKESKQDESGMPNNRFLAERTGGTYSTLKVQPAELEDSGVYFCASSRDTGTRGWLTTDTQYFGPGTRLTVL.

The chain is built from TRBV5-5 and TRBJ2-2, with D perhaps matching TRBD2 (5 bases). The germline V and J ends were trimmed by 7 bases and 5 bases, with 12 bases remaining between them. This CDR3 region has 13 residues. Per the germline V gene, CDR1 is SGHKS and CDR2 is YYEKEE (reference sequence). The chain's CDR3 is CASGRGITGELFF. The CDR3 DNA reads as TGTGCCAGCGGCCGAGGGATAACCGGGGAGCTGTTTTTT.

With respect to this clone: The sample holds other DNA sequences that translate to the same CDR3. The chain couples TRBV27 to TRBJ1-1; D is undetermined. Between the trimmed V and J ends, which lost 0 bases and 2 bases, there was a span of 4 bases. Germline V gene sequence: CDR1 MNHEY, CDR2 SMNVEV (reference sequence). There are 13 residues in the CDR3. The CDR3 loop reads CASSLSDNTEAFF. The DNA for the CDR3 is TGTGCCAGCAGTTTATCAGACAACACTGAAGCTTTCTTT.

The gene calls are TRBV25-1 and TRBJ1-4; TRBD1 matches at 7 bases. The V gene's germline CDR1 is MGHDK and CDR2 SYGVNS. Germline trimming cut 6 bases from V and 4 bases from J; bases unmatched to any gene: 2. The CDR3 is 13 residues long. For the CDR3, the DNA is TGTGCCAGCAGAGACAGGGTTAATGAAAAACTGTTTTTT. Residues: CASRDRVNEKLFF.

The chain links TRBV4-1 to TRBJ2-1; a weak D match, TRBD1 (6 bases). The length of the CDR3 is 16 residues. Looked up from germline, CDR1 is MGHRA and CDR2 is YSYEKL. The V and J ends lost 5 bases and 0 bases respectively, with 14 bases between them. The CDR3 here is CASSGLGAHSYNEQFF. The CDR3 nucleotides are TGCGCCAGCAGCGGGTTGGGGGCACACTCCTACAATGAGCAGTTCTTC.

This chain joins TRBV11-2 and TRBJ2-7; no definite D call. Germline loops: CDR1 SGHAT, CDR2 FQNNGV. The CDR3 totals 14 residues. Trimming took 0 bases from V and 3 from J, leaving 9 bases between them. CDR3: CASSLERQIYEQYF. CDR3 nucleotide sequence: TGTGCCAGCAGCTTAGAACGGCAGATCTACGAGCAGTACTTC.

The chain combines TRBV12-5 with TRBJ1-2; 8 bases map to TRBD1. Germline values: CDR1 LGHNT, CDR2 FRNRAP. V lost 1 base and J lost 3; bases outside the gene matches: 13. CDR3 length equals 18 residues. CDR3 nucleotide sequence: TGTGCTAGTGGTTTGGAACTTAGTCTGACAGGGGATGACTATGGCTACACCTTC. It is translated as CASGLELSLTGDDYGYTF.

This rearrangement joins TRBV7-2 to TRBJ2-3, with D unresolved. Germline CDR1 and CDR2: SGHTA and FQGNSA. The CDR3 spans 12 residues. V lost 4 bases to trimming and J lost 7 bases, with 9 bases between them. The CDR3 sequence: CASSYVKNTQYF. CDR3 bases: TGTGCCAGCAGCTACGTGAAGAATACGCAGTATTTT.

The chain carries TRBV7-9 and TRBJ2-5; D possibly uses TRBD1 or TRBD2 (5 bases each). Germline V CDR1 and CDR2: SEHNR, FQNEAQ (reference sequence). The CDR3 is made up of 14 amino acids. V lost 5 bases, J lost 4 bases, and 14 bases lay in between. The CDR3 region has the DNA TGTGCCAGCAGCGTATCCGGGGCCCGAGAGACCCAGTACTTC. It encodes CASSVSGARETQYF.

The rearrangement links TRBV10-1 to TRBJ2-1; D gene unclear. This CDR3 comprises 14 residues. Germline V gene lookup returns CDR1 WNHNN and CDR2 SYGVQD (reference sequence). V lost 0 bases, J lost 4 bases, and 7 bases lay in between. CDR3 sequence: CASSESGSYNEQFF. The CDR3 DNA is TGCGCCAGCAGTGAGTCGGGGTCTTACAATGAGCAGTTCTTC.

This chain links TRBV11-2 with TRBJ2-7; D not certain. The CDR3 length is 14 residues. Looked up from germline, CDR1 is SGHAT and CDR2 is FQNNGV. V was clipped by 6 bases and J by 6 bases, with 18 bases between them. CDR3 DNA sequence: TGTGCCAGCAGAGACGCAGGCCCATTACTCGAGCAGTACTTC. Translation gives CASRDAGPLLEQYF.

The V call is TRBV3-1 (or the pseudogene TRBV3-2), the J call TRBJ2-1; 10 bases fit TRBD1. Germline CDR1 LGHDT, CDR2 YNNKEL (reference sequence). This CDR3 spans 13 amino acids. The V and J ends lost 4 bases and 8 bases, in that order; junction bases with no gene match: 2. In nucleotides, the CDR3 is TGTGCCAGCAGCCGGACAGGGGGAGATGAGCAGTTCTTC. Its translation: CASSRTGGDEQFF.

The rearrangement joins TRBV30 to TRBJ1-1, with D possibly matching TRBD1 (5 bases). V lost 2 bases and J lost 11, with 15 bases in between. The germline CDR1 and CDR2 sequences are GTSNPN and SVGIG (reference sequence). The CDR3 contains 12 residues. CDR3 sequence reads: CAWSPRDGAAFF. The DNA for the CDR3 is TGTGCCTGGAGTCCCCGAGACGGGGCGGCTTTCTTT. Drawing the rest from reference TRBV30 and TRBJ1-1, the complete variable domain is SQTIHQWPATLVQPVGSPLSLECTVEGTSNPNLYWYRQAAGRGLQLLFYSVGIGQISSEVPQNLSASRPQDRQFILSSKKLLLSDSGFYLCAWSPRDGAAFFGQGTRLTVV.

This sequence joins TRBV6-4 and TRBJ1-2; D uncertain. The CDR3 consists of 13 residues. Germline-derived CDR1 and CDR2 are MRHNA and SNTAGT. V dropped 4 bases and J dropped 1 base, with 7 bases sitting between them. The CDR3 region is CASSVGFNYGYTF. The CDR3 DNA sequence: TGTGCCAGCAGTGTGGGATTTAACTATGGCTACACCTTC.

The chain carries TRBV20-1 and TRBJ2-6; D possibly corresponds to TRBD1 (5 bases). The V and J ends lost 6 bases and 5 bases respectively, with 17 bases between them. CDR3 length: 15 amino acids. Looked up from germline, CDR1 is DFQATT and CDR2 is SNEGSKA (reference sequence). CDR3 amino acids: CSASDRTTWANVLTF. In DNA form, the CDR3 reads TGCAGTGCCAGTGACAGAACCACTTGGGCCAACGTCCTGACTTTC.